This T cell receptor (beta chain) emerged from a study of T cells and Merkel cell carcinoma outcomes. Study results and limitations: Repertoire plus T-cell density reportedly predicted Merkel cell carcinoma outcomes.

This clone has just one count. The antigen remains undetermined. The CDR3 sequence is 16 residues long. The trim removed 6 bases at V and 0 bases at J, leaving 8 bases unmatched. Germline CDR1 is SEHNR and CDR2 is FQNEAQ (reference sequence). The method was immunoSEQ multiplex PCR; TCRdb's version includes in-frame clones alone and lacks a portion of them. The sample consists of roughly 5,800 clones, approximately 75% of them appearing once. This TCR was sampled from a human donor with Merkel cell carcinoma. This sequence joins TRBV7-9 and TRBJ2-1; 7 bases agree with TRBD2. Material for sequencing was tumor tissue from Merkel cell carcinoma. For the CDR3, the DNA is TGTGCCAGCAGTTTTACTAGCGCAAGCTCCTACAATGAGCAGTTCTTC. It codes for CASSFTSASSYNEQFF.